These T cell receptor beta chains were read from a single sample in a study of blood T cell repertoires in COVID-19. The table came from immunoSEQ multiplex PCR; TCRdb's copy has only in-frame clones and leaves some out. The table has 280,000 or so clones, 80% to 90% seen once; the top ten hold 9.4%. The sample consisted of peripheral blood. These receptors came from a woman aged 45-65 years who had recovered from COVID-19. Both conserved end residues are part of each CDR3. Each record gives: D gene, J gene, clone size, CDR3 length, V gene, CDR3 DNA, CDR3 protein. The D gene is left open where the match is weak. The listing skips clone size in some rows; elsewhere it reads once, few, many or a size class.

d_gene: TRBD2
j_gene: TRBJ2-7
abundance: NA
len: 16
v_gene: TRBV5-1
CDR3nt: TGCGCCAGCAGCTTGGCCCTACTAGCGGGCTCCTACGAGCAGTACTTC
CDR3aa: CASSLALLAGSYEQYF

d_gene: TRBD1
j_gene: TRBJ1-2
abundance: NA
len: 15
v_gene: TRBV27
CDR3nt: TGTGCCAGCAGTTTAGTAGGGACAGGGAACTATGGCTACACCTTC
CDR3aa: CASSLVGTGNYGYTF

d_gene: TRBD1
j_gene: TRBJ2-7
abundance: NA
len: 13
v_gene: TRBV29-1
CDR3nt: TGCAGCGTCGGGACAGGGATGGGCTACGAGCAGTACTTC
CDR3aa: CSVGTGMGYEQYF

d_gene: TRBD1
j_gene: TRBJ1-1
abundance: NA
len: 13
v_gene: TRBV28
CDR3nt: TGTGCCAGCAGTTTATTCGGACAGGGGGTGGCTTTCTTT
CDR3aa: CASSLFGQGVAFF

d_gene: TRBD1
j_gene: TRBJ2-2
abundance: once
len: 16
v_gene: TRBV7-3
CDR3nt: TGTGCCAGCAGCTTTCTAGGACAGGGGAACACCGGGGAGCTGTTTTTT
CDR3aa: CASSFLGQGNTGELFF

d_gene: TRBD2
j_gene: TRBJ2-1
abundance: NA
len: 16
v_gene: TRBV5-1
CDR3nt: TGCGCCAGCAGCTTTTATACTAGCGGGGGGGACGATGAGCAGTTCTTC
CDR3aa: CASSFYTSGGDDEQFF

d_gene: NA
j_gene: TRBJ1-2
abundance: NA
len: 12
v_gene: TRBV5-6
CDR3nt: TGTGCCAGCAGCTTGGCGGGTTATGGCTACACCTTC
CDR3aa: CASSLAGYGYTF

d_gene: NA
j_gene: TRBJ1-2
abundance: NA
len: 15
v_gene: TRBV14
CDR3nt: TGTGCCAGCAGCCAAGACATTGTGAGGGTCGATGGCTACACCTTC
CDR3aa: CASSQDIVRVDGYTF

d_gene: NA
j_gene: TRBJ1-1
abundance: NA
len: 14
v_gene: TRBV4-1
CDR3nt: TGCGCCAGCAGCCAGGGACACAAGAACACTGAAGCTTTCTTT
CDR3aa: CASSQGHKNTEAFF

d_gene: NA
j_gene: TRBJ2-3
abundance: NA
len: 14
v_gene: TRBV21-1
CDR3nt: TGTGCCAGTGTAAGTGGCGGGGGCACAGATACGCAGTATTTT
CDR3aa: CASVSGGGTDTQYF

d_gene: NA
j_gene: TRBJ1-4
abundance: NA
len: 16
v_gene: TRBV2
CDR3nt: TGTGCCACCGCTCCCAGCAGGGCAGGGGTCAATGAAAAACTGTTTTTT
CDR3aa: CATAPSRAGVNEKLFF

d_gene: NA
j_gene: TRBJ1-6
abundance: NA
len: 12
v_gene: TRBV30
CDR3nt: TGTGCCTGGAGTGTACTGTTCCGTTCCCTCCACTTT
CDR3aa: CAWSVLFRSLHF

d_gene: NA
j_gene: TRBJ2-5
abundance: NA
len: 12
v_gene: TRBV9
CDR3nt: TGTGCCAGCGGCCAGTCACAAGAGACCCAGTACTTC
CDR3aa: CASGQSQETQYF

d_gene: NA
j_gene: TRBJ2-7
abundance: NA
len: 14
v_gene: TRBV18
CDR3nt: TGTGCCAGCTCACCTCTGGACTCCCCCTACGAGCAGTACTTC
CDR3aa: CASSPLDSPYEQYF

d_gene: NA
j_gene: TRBJ2-1
abundance: NA
len: 15
v_gene: TRBV28
CDR3nt: TGTGCCAGCAGTCAACCAGGGTATACCTACAATGAGCAGTTCTTC
CDR3aa: CASSQPGYTYNEQFF

d_gene: TRBD1
j_gene: TRBJ2-7
abundance: NA
len: 16
v_gene: TRBV5-1
CDR3nt: TGCGCCAGCAGCTCCATTCCAAAGACAGGGGGCGACGAGCAGTACTTC
CDR3aa: CASSSIPKTGGDEQYF

d_gene: NA
j_gene: TRBJ1-2
abundance: NA
len: 13
v_gene: TRBV27
CDR3nt: TGTGCCAGCAGTCCCCTTCCAGACTATGGCTACACCTTC
CDR3aa: CASSPLPDYGYTF

d_gene: TRBD1
j_gene: TRBJ1-6
abundance: once
len: 15
v_gene: TRBV6-5
CDR3nt: TGTGCCAGCAGTTACTCGAGACAGGGGCGGTCACCCCTCCACTTT
CDR3aa: CASSYSRQGRSPLHF

d_gene: NA
j_gene: TRBJ2-7
abundance: NA
len: 13
v_gene: TRBV6-2/TRBV6-3
CDR3nt: TGTGCCAGCAGCTTCGCGGGTAGTCCCGAGCAGTACTTC
CDR3aa: CASSFAGSPEQYF

d_gene: NA
j_gene: TRBJ2-7
abundance: NA
len: 13
v_gene: TRBV10-3
CDR3nt: TGTGCCACCTCGGCGGTGAGCTCCTACGAGCAGTACTTC
CDR3aa: CATSAVSSYEQYF

d_gene: TRBD2
j_gene: TRBJ2-1
abundance: NA
len: 15
v_gene: TRBV7-3
CDR3nt: TGTGCCAGCAGCTTAACAGCGGGGGTACGCAATGAGCAGTTCTTC
CDR3aa: CASSLTAGVRNEQFF

d_gene: NA
j_gene: TRBJ1-1
abundance: NA
len: 14
v_gene: TRBV18
CDR3nt: TGTGCCAGCTCACCTAGAGATGCGAACACTGAAGCTTTCTTT
CDR3aa: CASSPRDANTEAFF

d_gene: TRBD2
j_gene: TRBJ2-3
abundance: NA
len: 16
v_gene: TRBV7-9
CDR3nt: TGTGCCAGCAGCCAACGACCGGGCGGGAGGGCAGATACGCAGTATTTT
CDR3aa: CASSQRPGGRADTQYF

d_gene: TRBD1
j_gene: TRBJ2-6
abundance: NA
len: 22
v_gene: TRBV27
CDR3nt: TGTGCCAGCAGTTTATCTCCCTATTCTTCGGGACAGGGAGCTTGGGGGGCCAACGTCCTGACTTTC
CDR3aa: CASSLSPYSSGQGAWGANVLTF

d_gene: TRBD1
j_gene: TRBJ2-3
abundance: once
len: 15
v_gene: TRBV9
CDR3nt: TGTGCCAGCAGCGATAAGACAGGGAGCACAGATACGCAGTATTTT
CDR3aa: CASSDKTGSTDTQYF

d_gene: NA
j_gene: TRBJ1-2
abundance: NA
len: 13
v_gene: TRBV6-5
CDR3nt: TGTGCCAGCAGCTACACCGTGACTGGAGGCTACACCTTC
CDR3aa: CASSYTVTGGYTF

d_gene: NA
j_gene: TRBJ2-1
abundance: NA
len: 13
v_gene: TRBV11-2
CDR3nt: TGTGCCAGCAGCTTAGACCCCTTAAATGAGCAGTTCTTC
CDR3aa: CASSLDPLNEQFF

d_gene: NA
j_gene: TRBJ1-1
abundance: NA
len: 13
v_gene: TRBV23-1
CDR3nt: TGCGCCAGCAGTCAAACTCCGGGGTTTGAAGCTTTCTTT
CDR3aa: CASSQTPGFEAFF

d_gene: NA
j_gene: TRBJ1-4
abundance: NA
len: 13
v_gene: TRBV30
CDR3nt: TGTGCCTGGAGTAGGCAGGGTGGTGAAAAACTGTTTTTT
CDR3aa: CAWSRQGGEKLFF

d_gene: TRBD2
j_gene: TRBJ2-5
abundance: NA
len: 16
v_gene: TRBV6-5
CDR3nt: TGTGCCAGCAGTTACTCCCTAGCGGGGGTACCAGAGACCCAGTACTTC
CDR3aa: CASSYSLAGVPETQYF

d_gene: TRBD1
j_gene: TRBJ2-2
abundance: NA
len: 14
v_gene: TRBV24-1
CDR3nt: TGTGCCACCCGGGGGACAGGGGGGACCGGGGAGCTGTTTTTT
CDR3aa: CATRGTGGTGELFF